This T cell receptor (beta chain) was sequenced for a study of identifying expanded T cells in peripheral blood. Whole-study findings and limits: Technical replicates showed around 1.2 changed clones; roughly two weeks around 15; four weeks 19. Two-week clone count variance significantly increased as total template count grew.

The method was immunoSEQ multiplex PCR; TCRdb's version includes in-frame clones alone and lacks a portion of them. The table has 100,000 to 150,000 clones, roughly 90% seen once. This clone has a handful of counts. Its antigen is as yet unknown. During the collection period, no donor immune events like infections were recorded. The ends were cut back, 6 bases at V and 9 bases at J, with 12 bases in the middle. Germline-derived CDR1 and CDR2 are MNHEY and SMNVEV (reference sequence). The CDR3 has 12 residues. The source of this sequence is a person between 18 and 70 years old in good health. Specimen: blood. The genes are TRBV27 and TRBJ2-1, with D maybe TRBD2 (6 bases). The CDR3: CASSETRGEQFF. In DNA, the CDR3 is TGTGCCAGCAGCGAAACGCGGGGTGAGCAGTTCTTC.